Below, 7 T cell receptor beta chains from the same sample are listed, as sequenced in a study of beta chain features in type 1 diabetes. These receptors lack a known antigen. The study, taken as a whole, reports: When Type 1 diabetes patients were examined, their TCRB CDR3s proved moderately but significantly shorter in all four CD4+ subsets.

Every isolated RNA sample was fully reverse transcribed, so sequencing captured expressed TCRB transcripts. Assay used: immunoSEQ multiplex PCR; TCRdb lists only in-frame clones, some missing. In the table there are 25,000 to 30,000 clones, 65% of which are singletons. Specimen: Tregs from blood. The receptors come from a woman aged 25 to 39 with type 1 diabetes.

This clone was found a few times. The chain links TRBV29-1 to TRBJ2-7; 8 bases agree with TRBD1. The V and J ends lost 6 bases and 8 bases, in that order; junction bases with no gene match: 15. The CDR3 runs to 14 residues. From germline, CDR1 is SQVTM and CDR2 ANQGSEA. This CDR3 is CSVQRGTGGYQQYF. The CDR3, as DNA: TGCAGCGTACAACGAGGGACAGGAGGGTACCAGCAGTACTTC.

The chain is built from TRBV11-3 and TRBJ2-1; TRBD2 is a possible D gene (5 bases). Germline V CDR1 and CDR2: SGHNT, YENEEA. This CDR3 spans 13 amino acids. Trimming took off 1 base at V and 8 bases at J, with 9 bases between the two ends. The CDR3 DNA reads TGTGCCAGCAGCTTAGGAGGGAACGATGAGCAGTTCTTC. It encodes CASSLGGNDEQFF.

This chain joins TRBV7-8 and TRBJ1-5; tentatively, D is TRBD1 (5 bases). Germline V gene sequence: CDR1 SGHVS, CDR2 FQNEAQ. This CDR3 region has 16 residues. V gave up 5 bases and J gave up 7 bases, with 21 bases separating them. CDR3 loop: CASSRPGTGVHQPQHF. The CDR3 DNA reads TGTGCCAGCAGCCGCCCCGGAACAGGAGTCCACCAGCCCCAGCATTTT.

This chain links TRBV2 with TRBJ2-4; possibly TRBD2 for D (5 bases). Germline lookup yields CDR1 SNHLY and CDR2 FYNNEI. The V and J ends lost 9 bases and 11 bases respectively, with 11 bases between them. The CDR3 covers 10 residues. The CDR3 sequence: CASSKRVQYF. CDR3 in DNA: TGTGCCAGTTCCAAGAGGGTTCAGTACTTC. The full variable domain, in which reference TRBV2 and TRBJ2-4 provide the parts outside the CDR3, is EPEVTQTPSHQVTQMGQEVILRCVPISNHLYFYWYRQILGQKVEFLVSFYNNEISEKSEIFDDQFSVERPDGSNFTLKIRSTKLEDSAMYFCASSKRVQYFGAGTRLSVL.

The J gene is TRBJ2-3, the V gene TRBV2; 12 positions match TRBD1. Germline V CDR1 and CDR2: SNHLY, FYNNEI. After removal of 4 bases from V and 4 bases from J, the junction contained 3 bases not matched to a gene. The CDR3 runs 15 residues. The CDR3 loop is CASSVGQGASDTQYF. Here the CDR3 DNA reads TGTGCCAGCAGTGTGGGACAGGGGGCGTCAGATACGCAGTATTTT.

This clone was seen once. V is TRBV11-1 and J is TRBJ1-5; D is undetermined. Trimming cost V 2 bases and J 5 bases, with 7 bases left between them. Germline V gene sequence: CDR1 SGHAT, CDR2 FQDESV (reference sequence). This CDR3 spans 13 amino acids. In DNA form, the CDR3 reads TGTGCCAGCAGCTTATCTACCGATCAGCCCCAGCATTTT. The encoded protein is CASSLSTDQPQHF.

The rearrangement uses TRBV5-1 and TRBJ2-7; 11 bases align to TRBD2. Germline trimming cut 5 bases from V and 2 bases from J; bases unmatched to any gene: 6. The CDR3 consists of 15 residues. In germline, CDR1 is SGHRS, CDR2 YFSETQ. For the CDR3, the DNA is TGCGCCAGCAGTAGGGGACTAGCGGCGACCTACGAGCAGTACTTC. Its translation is CASSRGLAATYEQYF.